Listed below are T cell receptor beta chains from one sample, sequenced in a study of cytomegalovirus exposure and HLA in healthy donors. Here immunoSEQ multiplex PCR was the method, and the copy in TCRdb shows in-frame clones only, minus some. The sample lists fewer than 250,000 clones, almost 80% occurring once. Material: PBMCs. Receptors originate from a male donor in good health and CMV-seronegative. CDR3s include the opening cysteine and the closing phenylalanine or tryptophan. A D gene is named only where the DNA matches it firmly. A row's size may be missing; if present it is once, few, many or a size class.

CDR3 DNA: TGTGCCAGCAGCCGACAGGGGAGCTCCTATAATTCACCCCTCCACTTT
CDR3 protein: CASSRQGSSYNSPLHF
clone size: -
V gene: TRBV6-7
J gene: TRBJ1-6
D gene: TRBD1

CDR3 DNA: TGTGCCAGCTCATCGACCGGGACACACGACACCGGGGAGCTGTTTTTT
CDR3 protein: CASSSTGTHDTGELFF
clone size: many
V gene: TRBV18
J gene: TRBJ2-2
D gene: -

CDR3 DNA: TGTGCCAGCAGTTTTGCGGGTGGCACAGATACGCAGTATTTT
CDR3 protein: CASSFAGGTDTQYF
clone size: once
V gene: TRBV27
J gene: TRBJ2-3
D gene: -

CDR3 DNA: TGTGCCAGCAGCTTAATTGACAGGGGGCTACATGGCTACACCTTC
CDR3 protein: CASSLIDRGLHGYTF
clone size: few
V gene: TRBV7-9
J gene: TRBJ1-2
D gene: TRBD1

CDR3 DNA: TGCAGCGCCCAGGAAGGAGGGAAAGGAAATACGCAGTATTTT
CDR3 protein: CSAQEGGKGNTQYF
clone size: once
V gene: TRBV29-1
J gene: TRBJ2-3
D gene: -

CDR3 DNA: TGTGCCAGCAGTGAAAGGGGGGGACAGGTGACCCAGTACTTC
CDR3 protein: CASSERGGQVTQYF
clone size: -
V gene: TRBV6-1
J gene: TRBJ2-5
D gene: -

CDR3 DNA: TGTGCCAGCAGGGGACTAGCGGGAGGGGATGAGCAGTTCTTC
CDR3 protein: CASRGLAGGDEQFF
clone size: -
V gene: TRBV6-5
J gene: TRBJ2-1
D gene: TRBD2

CDR3 DNA: TGTGCCAGCAGTGCAAGCGGGAGGGCCTCCAATGAGCAGTTCTTC
CDR3 protein: CASSASGRASNEQFF
clone size: -
V gene: TRBV27
J gene: TRBJ2-1
D gene: TRBD2

CDR3 DNA: TGTGCCACCGGACAGGGGGACGAGCAGTACTTC
CDR3 protein: CATGQGDEQYF
clone size: -
V gene: TRBV6-5
J gene: TRBJ2-7
D gene: TRBD1

CDR3 DNA: TGTGCCACCAGCAACGGCCAAGAGACCCAGTACTTC
CDR3 protein: CATSNGQETQYF
clone size: -
V gene: TRBV15
J gene: TRBJ2-5
D gene: -

CDR3 DNA: TGTGCCAGCAGCTTGGTCCAGCGGGAGGGCCGGGAGCCCGAGCAGTACTTC
CDR3 protein: CASSLVQREGREPEQYF
clone size: -
V gene: TRBV5-6
J gene: TRBJ2-7
D gene: TRBD2

CDR3 DNA: TGCGCCAGCAGCTTGGCAGGGGCTGCCAAAAACATTCAGTACTTC
CDR3 protein: CASSLAGAAKNIQYF
clone size: -
V gene: TRBV5-1
J gene: TRBJ2-4
D gene: -

CDR3 DNA: TGCGCCAGCAGCCAAGACCTTGACAGGCTGGGCACAGATACGCAGTATTTT
CDR3 protein: CASSQDLDRLGTDTQYF
clone size: -
V gene: TRBV4-1
J gene: TRBJ2-3
D gene: -

CDR3 DNA: TGTGCCAGCAGCTCCCTGGGACTAGCGGGCCTACAAGAGACCCAGTACTTC
CDR3 protein: CASSSLGLAGLQETQYF
clone size: -
V gene: TRBV7-3
J gene: TRBJ2-5
D gene: TRBD2

CDR3 DNA: TGTGCCAGCAGCAATCGGGTACAGGGGAGGCCCTACGAGCAGTACTTC
CDR3 protein: CASSNRVQGRPYEQYF
clone size: -
V gene: TRBV5-4
J gene: TRBJ2-7
D gene: -

CDR3 DNA: TGTGCCAGCCAACTGGGGCCCAGCTTGGAGCAGTTCTTC
CDR3 protein: CASQLGPSLEQFF
clone size: few
V gene: TRBV2
J gene: TRBJ2-1
D gene: -

CDR3 DNA: TGCAGCGTTGGGTGGGGGTTGGGACAGAAATACGAGCAGTACTTC
CDR3 protein: CSVGWGLGQKYEQYF
clone size: -
V gene: TRBV29-1
J gene: TRBJ2-7
D gene: TRBD1

CDR3 DNA: TGTGCCAGCAGCAGGGACAGCCAAGAGACCCAGTACTTC
CDR3 protein: CASSRDSQETQYF
clone size: -
V gene: TRBV11-1
J gene: TRBJ2-5
D gene: TRBD1

CDR3 DNA: TGTGCCATCAGTGCCCGAGGGACTAGCGGGAGCACAGATACGCAGTATTTT
CDR3 protein: CAISARGTSGSTDTQYF
clone size: -
V gene: TRBV10-3
J gene: TRBJ2-3
D gene: TRBD2

CDR3 DNA: TGCGCCAGCAGCCGAGACCTAGCCATCCATGGGAATGAGCAGTTCTTC
CDR3 protein: CASSRDLAIHGNEQFF
clone size: -
V gene: TRBV5-1
J gene: TRBJ2-1
D gene: -

CDR3 DNA: TGTGCCAGCACCCGGGGACAGGGTTCAGCCTACGAGCAGTACTTC
CDR3 protein: CASTRGQGSAYEQYF
clone size: -
V gene: TRBV28
J gene: TRBJ2-7
D gene: TRBD1

CDR3 DNA: TGTGCCAGCAGCACCCAGACAGGGGGCCTCAACACCGGGGAGCTGTTTTTT
CDR3 protein: CASSTQTGGLNTGELFF
clone size: -
V gene: TRBV5-4
J gene: TRBJ2-2
D gene: TRBD1

CDR3 DNA: TGCAGCGGCACAGGGGTTCAAGGTCATGGCTACACCTTC
CDR3 protein: CSGTGVQGHGYTF
clone size: -
V gene: TRBV29-1
J gene: TRBJ1-2
D gene: TRBD1

CDR3 DNA: TGTGCCAGCACTGCCAGAGCGGACACTGAAGCTTTCTTT
CDR3 protein: CASTARADTEAFF
clone size: -
V gene: TRBV11-3
J gene: TRBJ1-1
D gene: -

CDR3 DNA: TGTGCCAGCAGTTACGAGCGAAGAGGGGGACTGTTTTTT
CDR3 protein: CASSYERRGGLFF
clone size: -
V gene: TRBV6-5
J gene: TRBJ1-4
D gene: -

CDR3 DNA: TGCGCCAGCAGCCCCCAACAGGGCCCCTACGAGCAGTACTTC
CDR3 protein: CASSPQQGPYEQYF
clone size: -
V gene: TRBV4-1
J gene: TRBJ2-7
D gene: -

CDR3 DNA: TGCGCCAGCAGCCAAGTCGGGCAGGGGGCCTCCAATGAGCAGTTCTTC
CDR3 protein: CASSQVGQGASNEQFF
clone size: once
V gene: TRBV4-1
J gene: TRBJ2-1
D gene: TRBD1

CDR3 DNA: TGTGCCAGCAGTTACTCATCGGGACAGGGAAATCAGCCCCAGCATTTT
CDR3 protein: CASSYSSGQGNQPQHF
clone size: -
V gene: TRBV6-5
J gene: TRBJ1-5
D gene: TRBD1

CDR3 DNA: TGTGCCAGCAGCGAGGGACTAGCGGGAGAATGGTACTTC
CDR3 protein: CASSEGLAGEWYF
clone size: -
V gene: TRBV7-2
J gene: TRBJ2-7
D gene: TRBD2

CDR3 DNA: TGTGCCAGCAGGACAGGCCACAAGACCCAGTACTTC
CDR3 protein: CASRTGHKTQYF
clone size: -
V gene: TRBV6-5
J gene: TRBJ2-5
D gene: -

CDR3 DNA: TGTGCCAGCAGCGTAGGGGACAGCGGATCTAATGAAAAACTGTTTTTT
CDR3 protein: CASSVGDSGSNEKLFF
clone size: -
V gene: TRBV9
J gene: TRBJ1-4
D gene: TRBD1

CDR3 DNA: TGCGCCAGCAGTGGGGACTACTCCTACGAGCAGTACTTC
CDR3 protein: CASSGDYSYEQYF
clone size: -
V gene: TRBV10-2
J gene: TRBJ2-7
D gene: TRBD2

CDR3 DNA: TGTGCCAGCAGTGTAGACAGGGGCTACAATGAGCAGTTCTTC
CDR3 protein: CASSVDRGYNEQFF
clone size: few
V gene: TRBV6-1
J gene: TRBJ2-1
D gene: TRBD1

CDR3 DNA: TGTGCCAGCAGTTACTCTGGCCATTTAAATGGCTACACCTTC
CDR3 protein: CASSYSGHLNGYTF
clone size: -
V gene: TRBV6-5
J gene: TRBJ1-2
D gene: -

CDR3 DNA: TGTGCCAGCAGCAAAGGGTTCATGGGAGGGGGAGGAGGGCCAGATACGCAGTATTTT
CDR3 protein: CASSKGFMGGGGGPDTQYF
clone size: -
V gene: TRBV21-1
J gene: TRBJ2-3
D gene: -